Described below is a single T cell receptor beta chain sequence and its context. Its specificity is unknown. The sample comes from a study of T cell repertoires in cytomegalovirus infection. Germline assignment: CDR1 DFQATT and CDR2 SNEGSKA (reference sequence). Losses at the gene ends were 3 bases for V and 3 bases for J; bases not matched to a gene: 8. This CDR3 spans 14 amino acids. TCRdb re-analysed the reads in MiXCR, keeping a single row per CDR3 protein. The profile covers some 480,000 distinct CDR3 sequences, with roughly a third appearing a single time and roughly a sixth taken by the ten largest.

The chain carries TRBV20-1 and TRBJ2-7, with 7 bases lining up with TRBD1. Sequencing was performed on cultured PBMCs, taken from culture after CMV antigen stimulation. The TCR sequence derives from a human donor in good health (CMV status not recorded). Some clones in this sample may be carry-over from other donors' samples. CDR3 coding DNA: TGCAGTGCTAGCCCCGGGACAGATGTCTACGAGCAGTACTTC. It specifies CSASPGTDVYEQYF.